This note documents a single T cell receptor beta chain sequence. The data were obtained in a study of CD8+CD57+ T cells in acquired aplastic anemia. Overall study context: Yields of DNA that came from sorted CD4+ and CD8+ cells averaged roughly 3.2 ug.

The authors sequenced patients whose flow cytometry had shown CD8+CD57+ cell expansion. The study profiled TCR beta VDJ and CDR3 using genomic DNA as template. TCRdb ran MiXCR on the reads and lists one entry per CDR3 protein. The sample holds roughly 160,000 distinct CDR3 sequences, roughly 48% seen once. This CDR3 region has 12 residues. Looked up from germline, CDR1 is MRHNA and CDR2 is SNTAGT. V was cut by 2 bases and J by 7 bases, with 6 bases left in between. This chain joins TRBV6-4 and TRBJ2-1, with no clear D. This receptor was identified in a human donor with aplastic anemia. The sequenced material came from sorted CD4+, CD8+, or CD8+CD57+ T cells (not recorded which) from PBMCs. As DNA, the CDR3 is TGTGCCAGCAGTGACACCCCAAATGAGCAGTTCTTC. As protein: CASSDTPNEQFF.